Listed below are T cell receptor beta chains from one sample, sequenced in a study of T cell responses to AZD1222 COVID-19 vaccine. Generated by immunoSEQ multiplex PCR, the TCRdb table keeps only in-frame clones and is missing some. Of 160,000 or so clones detected, roughly 86% appear once; the ten largest clones hold around 5.9%. The sample consisted of peripheral blood, taken on day 0 of AZD1222 vaccination. These TCRs come from an adult in good health. CDR3s include the opening cysteine and the closing phenylalanine or tryptophan. A D gene is named only where the DNA matches it firmly. Clone size appears in some rows only: once, few, many, or a class for an expanded clone.

cdr3_aa: CASSSSRYNEQFF; cdr3_nt: TGTGCCAGCAGCAGTAGCAGGTACAATGAGCAGTTCTTC; d_call: -; clone_size: once; v_call: TRBV6-2/TRBV6-3; j_call: TRBJ2-1
cdr3_aa: CASSPQRSLKETSKKLFF; cdr3_nt: TGTGCCAGCAGCCCTCAGAGGTCCCTAAAGGAGACGAGTAAAAAACTGTTTTTT; d_call: -; clone_size: -; v_call: TRBV9; j_call: TRBJ1-4
cdr3_aa: CASSFPQGAGELFF; cdr3_nt: TGTGCCAGCAGCTTCCCTCAGGGGGCCGGGGAGCTGTTTTTT; d_call: TRBD1; clone_size: once; v_call: TRBV5-6; j_call: TRBJ2-2
cdr3_aa: CASSPTSTGWNGYTF; cdr3_nt: TGTGCCAGCAGCCCGACGTCGACAGGATGGAATGGCTACACCTTC; d_call: -; clone_size: -; v_call: TRBV11-2; j_call: TRBJ1-2
cdr3_aa: CASSLGGTGGTNYGYTF; cdr3_nt: TGTGCCAGCAGCTTGGGTGGCACAGGGGGAACAAACTATGGCTACACCTTC; d_call: TRBD1; clone_size: -; v_call: TRBV5-4; j_call: TRBJ1-2
cdr3_aa: CAIREQGARGYTF; cdr3_nt: TGTGCCATCAGGGAACAGGGGGCGCGGGGCTACACCTTC; d_call: TRBD1; clone_size: -; v_call: TRBV10-3; j_call: TRBJ1-2
cdr3_aa: CASSFGQGHYNEQFF; cdr3_nt: TGCGCCAGCAGCTTCGGACAGGGCCACTACAATGAGCAGTTCTTC; d_call: TRBD1; clone_size: -; v_call: TRBV5-1; j_call: TRBJ2-1
cdr3_aa: CACSDVLSSGANVLTF; cdr3_nt: TGTGCCTGCTCGGACGTACTTAGCTCTGGGGCCAACGTCCTGACTTTC; d_call: -; clone_size: many; v_call: TRBV30; j_call: TRBJ2-6
cdr3_aa: CACRDLKNYGYTF; cdr3_nt: TGTGCCTGCCGGGACCTCAAAAACTATGGCTACACCTTC; d_call: -; clone_size: -; v_call: TRBV30; j_call: TRBJ1-2
cdr3_aa: CASSGGQAAGNTIYF; cdr3_nt: TGCGCCAGCAGCGGGGGACAGGCTGCTGGAAACACCATATATTTT; d_call: TRBD1; clone_size: -; v_call: TRBV5-1; j_call: TRBJ1-3
cdr3_aa: CASSEERAGTDTQYF; cdr3_nt: TGTGCCAGCAGTGAAGAACGGGCTGGGACAGATACGCAGTATTTT; d_call: -; clone_size: -; v_call: TRBV2; j_call: TRBJ2-3
cdr3_aa: CAWSAGQAYTEAFF; cdr3_nt: TGTGCCTGGAGTGCCGGACAGGCCTACACTGAAGCTTTCTTT; d_call: TRBD1; clone_size: -; v_call: TRBV30; j_call: TRBJ1-1
cdr3_aa: CASSLEGGMNTEAFF; cdr3_nt: TGTGCCAGCAGCTTAGAGGGAGGCATGAACACTGAAGCTTTCTTT; d_call: -; clone_size: once; v_call: TRBV7-2; j_call: TRBJ1-1
cdr3_aa: CASSYTPGSDTQYF; cdr3_nt: TGTGCCAGCAGTTACACCCCCGGTAGTGATACGCAGTATTTT; d_call: -; clone_size: -; v_call: TRBV6-5; j_call: TRBJ2-3
cdr3_aa: CASSPNPTGASNEQFF; cdr3_nt: TGTGCCAGCTCACCGAACCCGACGGGGGCCAGCAATGAGCAGTTCTTC; d_call: -; clone_size: -; v_call: TRBV18; j_call: TRBJ2-1
cdr3_aa: CASSLLGSSYEQYF; cdr3_nt: TGTGCCAGCAGCCTGTTAGGGAGCTCCTACGAGCAGTACTTC; d_call: -; clone_size: once; v_call: TRBV3-1/TRBV3-2; j_call: TRBJ2-7
cdr3_aa: CAINPTTGNTIYF; cdr3_nt: TGTGCCATCAATCCGACCACTGGAAACACCATATATTTT; d_call: -; clone_size: once; v_call: TRBV10-3; j_call: TRBJ1-3
cdr3_aa: CAISDFSGTETNGYTF; cdr3_nt: TGTGCCATCAGTGATTTTTCCGGGACAGAAACTAATGGCTACACCTTC; d_call: TRBD1; clone_size: -; v_call: TRBV10-3; j_call: TRBJ1-2
cdr3_aa: CASSFHKNYGYTF; cdr3_nt: TGTGCCAGCAGTTTCCACAAGAACTATGGCTACACCTTC; d_call: -; clone_size: once; v_call: TRBV12-3/TRBV12-4; j_call: TRBJ1-2
cdr3_aa: CASSQDKNQGQYEQYF; cdr3_nt: TGCGCCAGCAGCCAAGATAAGAACCAGGGCCAATACGAGCAGTACTTC; d_call: -; clone_size: -; v_call: TRBV4-3; j_call: TRBJ2-7
cdr3_aa: CASSFVGGELFF; cdr3_nt: TGTGCCAGCAGTTTTGTTGGCGGGGAGCTGTTTTTT; d_call: -; clone_size: -; v_call: TRBV27; j_call: TRBJ2-2
cdr3_aa: CASTRATGNTIYF; cdr3_nt: TGTGCCAGCACCAGGGCGACAGGAAACACCATATATTTT; d_call: -; clone_size: -; v_call: TRBV11-1; j_call: TRBJ1-3
cdr3_aa: CASSLNLDTQYF; cdr3_nt: TGTGCCAGCAGCCTAAACTTAGATACGCAGTATTTT; d_call: -; clone_size: -; v_call: TRBV7-3; j_call: TRBJ2-3
cdr3_aa: CASSVGGQGVYHEQYF; cdr3_nt: TGTGCCAGCAGCGTAGGTGGGCAGGGAGTATACCACGAGCAGTACTTC; d_call: -; clone_size: -; v_call: TRBV9; j_call: TRBJ2-7
cdr3_aa: CASSAYGTASYNEQFF; cdr3_nt: TGCGCCAGCAGCGCCTACGGGACCGCCTCCTACAATGAGCAGTTCTTC; d_call: -; clone_size: once; v_call: TRBV5-1; j_call: TRBJ2-1
cdr3_aa: CASSLGTGASSGNTIYF; cdr3_nt: TGTGCCAGCAGCCTTGGAACAGGAGCCAGCTCTGGAAACACCATATATTTT; d_call: -; clone_size: -; v_call: TRBV4-2; j_call: TRBJ1-3
cdr3_aa: CASSRGLDYGYTF; cdr3_nt: TGTGCCAGCAGTAGGGGACTAGACTATGGCTACACCTTC; d_call: -; clone_size: -; v_call: TRBV28; j_call: TRBJ1-2
cdr3_aa: CASRGTGVKGYTF; cdr3_nt: TGTGCCAGCAGAGGGACAGGGGTTAAGGGCTACACCTTC; d_call: TRBD1; clone_size: -; v_call: TRBV9; j_call: TRBJ1-2
cdr3_aa: CASSVVPGQDYGYTF; cdr3_nt: TGTGCCAGCAGCGTAGTCCCGGGACAGGACTATGGCTACACCTTC; d_call: TRBD1; clone_size: -; v_call: TRBV9; j_call: TRBJ1-2
cdr3_aa: CASSFIRGAVDNQPQHF; cdr3_nt: TGTGCCAGCAGCTTTATCCGGGGAGCAGTCGACAATCAGCCCCAGCATTTT; d_call: -; clone_size: -; v_call: TRBV5-8; j_call: TRBJ1-5
cdr3_aa: CAWEQGIDNSPLHF; cdr3_nt: TGTGCCTGGGAACAGGGAATTGATAATTCACCCCTCCACTTT; d_call: -; clone_size: -; v_call: TRBV30; j_call: TRBJ1-6
cdr3_aa: CASSPPGRFYGYTF; cdr3_nt: TGTGCCAGCAGCCCCCCGGGACGGTTCTATGGCTACACCTTC; d_call: -; clone_size: -; v_call: TRBV7-9; j_call: TRBJ1-2
cdr3_aa: CASSPPTGGSGTDTQYF; cdr3_nt: TGTGCCAGCAGTCCGCCTACGGGGGGTAGCGGCACAGATACGCAGTATTTT; d_call: TRBD2; clone_size: -; v_call: TRBV27; j_call: TRBJ2-3
cdr3_aa: CASSSPRGLNYGYTF; cdr3_nt: TGTGCCAGCAGTTCTCCTCGGGGGCTTAACTATGGCTACACCTTC; d_call: -; clone_size: -; v_call: TRBV28; j_call: TRBJ1-2
cdr3_aa: CASIQYNEQFF; cdr3_nt: TGTGCCAGTATCCAGTACAATGAGCAGTTCTTC; d_call: -; clone_size: -; v_call: TRBV19; j_call: TRBJ2-1
cdr3_aa: CASSQVAQSSGNTIYF; cdr3_nt: TGTGCCAGCAGCCAAGTCGCACAGAGCTCTGGAAACACCATATATTTT; d_call: -; clone_size: -; v_call: TRBV14; j_call: TRBJ1-3
cdr3_aa: CAAGGLRSNTGELFF; cdr3_nt: TGTGCAGCCGGGGGGTTGAGGTCGAACACCGGGGAGCTGTTTTTT; d_call: TRBD2; clone_size: -; v_call: TRBV28; j_call: TRBJ2-2
cdr3_aa: CASMGNQGLLNQPQHF; cdr3_nt: TGTGCCAGTATGGGAAATCAGGGGCTCCTTAATCAGCCCCAGCATTTT; d_call: -; clone_size: -; v_call: TRBV28; j_call: TRBJ1-5
cdr3_aa: CASSFQGINSPLHF; cdr3_nt: TGTGCCAGCAGCTTCCAGGGTATTAATTCACCCCTCCACTTT; d_call: -; clone_size: -; v_call: TRBV5-4; j_call: TRBJ1-6
cdr3_aa: CASSVSSSYNSPLHF; cdr3_nt: TGTGCCAGCAGTGTATCGAGCTCCTATAATTCACCCCTCCACTTT; d_call: -; clone_size: -; v_call: TRBV2; j_call: TRBJ1-6
cdr3_aa: CASSLYRGGAYEQYF; cdr3_nt: TGTGCCAGCAGTCTATACAGAGGGGGCGCCTACGAGCAGTACTTC; d_call: TRBD1; clone_size: -; v_call: TRBV27; j_call: TRBJ2-7
cdr3_aa: CASSSTYRDRKHTEAFF; cdr3_nt: TGTGCCAGCAGCTCCACGTACCGGGACAGGAAACACACTGAAGCTTTCTTT; d_call: TRBD1; clone_size: -; v_call: TRBV5-6; j_call: TRBJ1-1
cdr3_aa: CASSPSPGGSFNEQFF; cdr3_nt: TGTGCCAGCAGCCCATCCCCGGGCGGGAGTTTCAATGAGCAGTTCTTC; d_call: TRBD2; clone_size: few; v_call: TRBV9; j_call: TRBJ2-1
cdr3_aa: CASRLGRDQPQHF; cdr3_nt: TGTGCCAGCCGGCTTGGCAGGGACCAGCCCCAGCATTTT; d_call: -; clone_size: -; v_call: TRBV6-5; j_call: TRBJ1-5
cdr3_aa: CASSAPLERVGNEKLFF; cdr3_nt: TGTGCCAGCAGCGCACCCCTCGAGAGGGTTGGTAATGAAAAACTGTTTTTT; d_call: -; clone_size: -; v_call: TRBV7-9; j_call: TRBJ1-4
cdr3_aa: CASSFRQADQPQHF; cdr3_nt: TGTGCCAGCAGCTTTCGACAGGCCGATCAGCCCCAGCATTTT; d_call: -; clone_size: -; v_call: TRBV5-5; j_call: TRBJ1-5
cdr3_aa: CASSQTGLAGTGELFF; cdr3_nt: TGTGCCAGCAGCCAAACGGGACTAGCGGGCACCGGGGAGCTGTTTTTT; d_call: TRBD2; clone_size: -; v_call: TRBV3-1/TRBV3-2; j_call: TRBJ2-2
cdr3_aa: CASSTGTGIPVEAFF; cdr3_nt: TGTGCCAGTAGTACAGGGACAGGTATACCGGTCGAAGCTTTCTTT; d_call: TRBD1; clone_size: -; v_call: TRBV19; j_call: TRBJ1-1
cdr3_aa: CASSPLESGRLSNYGYTF; cdr3_nt: TGCGCCAGCAGCCCCTTAGAATCGGGCCGCTTATCTAACTATGGCTACACCTTC; d_call: -; clone_size: -; v_call: TRBV5-1; j_call: TRBJ1-2
cdr3_aa: CAWKTRTNSPLHF; cdr3_nt: TGTGCCTGGAAAACGCGTACTAATTCACCCCTCCACTTT; d_call: -; clone_size: -; v_call: TRBV30; j_call: TRBJ1-6
cdr3_aa: CASSTDRYTYEQYF; cdr3_nt: TGTGCCAGCAGCACTGACAGGTACACTTACGAGCAGTACTTC; d_call: -; clone_size: -; v_call: TRBV7-9; j_call: TRBJ2-7
cdr3_aa: CASSFVSAATDEQFF; cdr3_nt: TGTGCCAGCAGCTTTGTTAGCGCAGCAACAGATGAGCAGTTCTTC; d_call: -; clone_size: -; v_call: TRBV7-9; j_call: TRBJ2-1
cdr3_aa: CASSEVVENQPQHF; cdr3_nt: TGTGCCAGCAGTGAAGTGGTTGAAAATCAGCCCCAGCATTTT; d_call: -; clone_size: -; v_call: TRBV6-1; j_call: TRBJ1-5
cdr3_aa: CATSDPSRQYEQYF; cdr3_nt: TGTGCCACCAGTGATCCCTCAAGACAGTACGAGCAGTACTTC; d_call: -; clone_size: -; v_call: TRBV24-1; j_call: TRBJ2-7
cdr3_aa: CASSHPFLANHGDTQYF; cdr3_nt: TGCGCCAGCAGTCATCCTTTCCTAGCGAACCACGGTGATACGCAGTATTTT; d_call: -; clone_size: -; v_call: TRBV23-1; j_call: TRBJ2-3
cdr3_aa: CASRWTGGNTEAFF; cdr3_nt: TGTGCCAGTAGATGGACAGGAGGCAACACTGAAGCTTTCTTT; d_call: TRBD1; clone_size: -; v_call: TRBV19; j_call: TRBJ1-1
cdr3_aa: CASRTGKFYGYTF; cdr3_nt: TGTGCCAGCAGGACAGGGAAGTTCTATGGCTACACCTTC; d_call: TRBD1; clone_size: -; v_call: TRBV5-6; j_call: TRBJ1-2